The 32 T cell receptor beta chains in this list originate from one sample, sequenced in a study of shared clonotypes between healthy human individuals. The data were produced by immunoSEQ multiplex PCR, yet TCRdb's version contains in-frame clones alone and is incomplete. The data show about 2.3 million clones, roughly 90% seen once. Material: naive CD4+ T cells from PBMCs. The sample's subset: CD45RA+ positively selected. These receptors originate from a young man in good health. Some clones in this sample may be carry-over from other donors' samples.

The CDR3 here is CASSIGSGGNQPQHF. CDR3 in DNA: TGTGCCAGTAGTATCGGCTCTGGGGGCAATCAGCCCCAGCATTTT. The rearrangement uses TRBV19 and TRBJ1-5, with D hard to call. V lost 3 bases and J lost 2, with 11 bases in between. The CDR3 totals 15 residues. Germline-derived CDR1 and CDR2 are LNHDA and SQIVND (reference sequence).

This chain links TRBV7-2 with TRBJ1-4, with D unresolved. V lost 5 bases and J lost 0, with 13 bases in between. CDR3 length: 16 amino acids. CDR1 SGHTA and CDR2 FQGNSA come from the germline V gene. CDR3 nucleotide sequence: TGTGCCAGCAGCGCCCCACTAGGTTCAACTAATGAAAAACTGTTTTTT. Amino acids: CASSAPLGSTNEKLFF.

This chain joins TRBV2 and TRBJ1-5; D possibly corresponds to TRBD1 (6 bases). Germline V gene sequence: CDR1 SNHLY, CDR2 FYNNEI. The CDR3 contains 13 residues. The ends were cut back, 6 bases at V and 6 bases at J, with 12 bases in the middle. CDR3 amino acids: CASRREGGQPQHF. CDR3 nucleotide sequence: TGTGCCAGCAGACGTGAGGGGGGTCAGCCCCAGCATTTT.

The CDR3 DNA sequence: TGTGCCAGCAGGATGGGACCTGGAAGCTCCTACAATGAGCAGTTCTTC. This gives the protein CASRMGPGSSYNEQFF. The rearrangement links TRBV5-4 to TRBJ2-1, with D possibly being TRBD1 or TRBD2 (5 bases each). Trimming removed 5 bases from V and 0 bases from J, with 15 bases in between. Germline V CDR1 and CDR2: SGHNT, YYREEE (reference sequence). The CDR3 extends over 16 amino acids.

V usage is TRBV4-1 and J usage is TRBJ2-3; perhaps TRBD1 as D (5 bases). The germline V gene encodes CDR1 MGHRA and CDR2 YSYEKL. Trimming removed 2 bases from V and 1 base from J, with 16 bases in between. This CDR3 comprises 17 residues. DNA of the CDR3: TGCGCCAGCAGCCAAAATGGGGCGCCTGGGCGCACAGATACGCAGTATTTT. Protein product: CASSQNGAPGRTDTQYF.

The chain uses TRBV6-6 and TRBJ1-2; TRBD1 agrees at 8 bases. The length of the CDR3 is 13 residues. Germline CDR1 reads MNHNY; CDR2 reads SVGAGI (reference sequence). V was clipped by 4 bases and J by 4 bases; unmatched bases: 2. CDR3 bases: TGTGCCAGCAGTTCCGACAGGGGCTATGGCTACACCTTC. Residues: CASSSDRGYGYTF.

In regard to this clone: Different DNA sequences within this sample yield the same CDR3. J is TRBJ2-5 and V is TRBV5-1, with D unclear. The germline gives CDR1 SGHRS, CDR2 YFSETQ. This CDR3 comprises 14 residues. Trimming cost V 0 bases and J 2 bases, with 8 bases left between them. The CDR3 DNA follows: TGCGCCAGCAGCTTGGGACTGGGACAAGAGACCCAGTACTTC. Translation gives CASSLGLGQETQYF.

The chain couples TRBV11-3 to TRBJ2-5, with 8 bases aligning to TRBD1. This CDR3 is 16 amino acids long. Germline trimming cut 4 bases from V and 1 base from J; bases unmatched to any gene: 8. Germline CDR1 and CDR2: SGHNT and YENEEA. The CDR3 spells CASSSGQGEAQETQYF. The DNA of the CDR3 is TGTGCCAGCAGCTCCGGACAGGGTGAGGCCCAAGAGACCCAGTACTTC.

This chain links TRBV7-2 with TRBJ2-5; TRBD2 agrees at 14 bases. With V trimmed by 0 bases and J by 5 bases, 8 bases remained unmatched. Germline CDR1 is SGHTA and CDR2 is FQGNSA. There are 18 residues in the CDR3. The CDR3 nucleotides read TGTGCCAGCAGCTTAGCCCCGGGACTAGCGGGAGTAAGTGAGACCCAGTACTTC. The encoded protein is CASSLAPGLAGVSETQYF.

This clone was detected only a few times. The rearrangement uses TRBV30 and TRBJ1-1, with D unclear. Per the germline V gene, CDR1 is GTSNPN and CDR2 is SVGIG (reference sequence). Between the trimmed V and J ends, which lost 3 bases and 3 bases, there was a span of 5 bases. CDR3 length equals 11 residues. The CDR3 DNA is TGTGCCTGGAGGGAATACACTGAAGCTTTCTTT. This sequence encodes CAWREYTEAFF.

V usage is TRBV4-2 and J usage is TRBJ2-7, with 14 bases matching TRBD2. The junction had 19 bases not matched to a gene; V was cut back by 5 bases and J by 7 bases. Germline CDR1 reads LGHNA; CDR2 reads YNFKEQ. CDR3 length: 19 residues. Here the CDR3 reads CASSSSGTSGSHVGREQYF. CDR3 sequence (DNA): TGTGCCAGCAGCTCCTCCGGGACTAGCGGGAGTCATGTCGGTCGGGAGCAGTACTTC.

The CDR3 sequence: CASRKGLEQYF. CDR3 DNA: TGTGCCAGCAGAAAGGGACTGGAGCAGTACTTC. This sequence joins TRBV6-5 and TRBJ2-7, with a possible D match to TRBD2 (6 bases). V was trimmed by 6 bases and J by 7 bases, leaving 10 bases between them. Germline CDR1 and CDR2: MNHEY and SVGAGI. The CDR3 runs 11 residues.

With regard to this clone: Other DNA sequences in this specimen translate into the identical CDR3. The gene calls are TRBV18 and TRBJ1-1; D unresolved. The CDR3 length is 13 residues. V was cut by 3 bases and J by 0 bases, with 5 bases left in between. CDR1 is KGHSH and CDR2 is LQKENI in the germline V gene. The CDR3 reads CASSPEMNTEAFF. The CDR3 bases are TGTGCCAGCTCACCCGAAATGAACACTGAAGCTTTCTTT.

The chain links TRBV15 to TRBJ2-5, with no clear D. Trimming removed 3 bases at V and 5 bases at J, with 25 bases between. CDR1 LNHNV and CDR2 YYDKDF come from the germline V gene (reference sequence). This CDR3 is built from 18 residues. CDR3 amino acids: CATSSRTPPSFSQETQYF. The CDR3 bases are TGTGCCACCAGCAGTCGCACCCCCCCGTCTTTTAGCCAGGAGACCCAGTACTTC.

Here the CDR3 DNA reads TGTGCCAGCAGTTACTCCGGGGGCAGGAAGGAATACGAGCAGTACTTC. Translation gives CASSYSGGRKEYEQYF. The V and J genes are TRBV6-6 and TRBJ2-7; D assignment may be TRBD1 or TRBD2 (6 bases each). This CDR3 spans 16 amino acids. Germline assignment: CDR1 MNHNY and CDR2 SVGAGI (reference sequence). Deletions cut 0 bases from V and 4 bases from J, with 16 bases between.

This sequence joins TRBV9 and TRBJ2-1, with 11 nucleotides matching TRBD2. The V gene's germline CDR1 is SGDLS and CDR2 YYNGEE. The V segment lost 0 bases and the J segment 7 bases; nucleotides outside the gene matches: 6. The CDR3 is 16 residues long. The DNA for the CDR3 is TGTGCCAGCAGCGTAGAGGGGACTAGCGGTTATAATGAGCAGTTCTTC. Translating it yields CASSVEGTSGYNEQFF.

This clone was seen a handful of times. The chain combines TRBV29-1 with TRBJ2-7; no clear D gene. CDR3 length: 11 amino acids. Trimming stripped 4 bases from V and 6 bases from J, with 10 bases between. The germline CDR1 and CDR2 sequences are SQVTM and ANQGSEA. CDR3: CSVVLRSEQYF. Written as DNA, the CDR3 is TGCAGCGTTGTGCTCCGGAGCGAGCAGTACTTC.

This clone was observed once. The chain links TRBV28 to TRBJ1-1; the D is unclear. The CDR3 length is 15 residues. CDR1 and CDR2 (germline): MDHEN, SYDVKM. V dropped 8 bases and J dropped 0 bases, with 16 bases sitting between them. The CDR3: CASEHRGVMNTEAFF. The CDR3 DNA is TGTGCCAGCGAGCATCGGGGTGTCATGAACACTGAAGCTTTCTTT.

The CDR3: CASSLGQGGSYEQYF. The DNA for the CDR3 is TGTGCCAGCAGTTTGGGACAGGGAGGCTCCTACGAGCAGTACTTC. The chain carries TRBV27 and TRBJ2-7; 9 positions agree with TRBD1. Germline CDR1 and CDR2: MNHEY and SMNVEV (reference sequence). V trimming: 3 bases; J trimming: 0 bases; junction bases outside the gene matches: 3. CDR3 length: 15 amino acids.

DNA for the CDR3: TGTGCCAGCAGTCAGAAGGGAAGGGTCCAGTTTTATAGAAACACCATATATTTT. The encoded protein is CASSQKGRVQFYRNTIYF. The chain carries TRBV28 and TRBJ1-3, with D unresolved. The germline CDR1 and CDR2 sequences are MDHEN and SYDVKM. The CDR3 is 18 residues long. The V end lost 5 bases, the J end lost 5 bases, and 25 bases lay between the germline ends.

Note on this clone: Other DNA sequences within the sample encode an identical CDR3. V is TRBV28 and J is TRBJ2-1, with TRBD2 matching over 8 bases. The junction had 7 bases not matched to a gene; V was cut back by 5 bases and J by 1 base. This CDR3 spans 16 amino acids. CDR1 MDHEN and CDR2 SYDVKM come from the germline V gene. Here the CDR3 DNA reads TGTGCCAGCAGTCCCCTCGGCGGGGGGTCCTACAATGAGCAGTTCTTC. Protein sequence: CASSPLGGGSYNEQFF.

This chain uses TRBV14 with TRBJ2-2; the D call may be TRBD1 or TRBD2 (6 bases each). The germline V gene encodes CDR1 SGHDN and CDR2 FVKESK. The CDR3 runs 15 residues. Trimming left V 6 bases short and J 4 bases short, with 15 bases between. This chain's CDR3 is CASRAGQQFTGELFF. The CDR3 DNA reads as TGTGCCAGCAGGGCGGGACAACAATTCACCGGGGAGCTGTTTTTT.

The chain links TRBV6-5 to TRBJ2-1; the D gene could be TRBD1 or TRBD2 (5 bases each). Trimming took off 6 bases at V and 7 bases at J, with 13 bases between the two ends. CDR1 MNHEY and CDR2 SVGAGI come from the germline V gene. The CDR3 totals 13 residues. DNA of the CDR3: TGTGCCAGCAGGTACAGGCAGCGGAATGAGCAGTTCTTC. Translated, it gives CASRYRQRNEQFF.

V usage is TRBV28 and J usage is TRBJ1-5; no clear D gene. CDR3 length: 12 amino acids. Germline loops: CDR1 MDHEN, CDR2 SYDVKM. Trimming took off 10 bases at V and 8 bases at J, with 15 bases between the two ends. This chain's CDR3 is CATTRGVEPQHF. The CDR3, as DNA: TGTGCCACTACTCGTGGGGTGGAGCCCCAGCATTTT.

V and J are TRBV7-9 and TRBJ1-6; D is undetermined. There are 15 residues in the CDR3. CDR1 SEHNR and CDR2 FQNEAQ come from the germline V gene (reference sequence). Between the trimmed V and J ends, which lost 1 base and 7 bases, there was a span of 11 bases. In nucleotides, the CDR3 is TGTGCCAGCAGCTTAGGAGGGTCAGAAAATTCACCCCTCCACTTT. Protein: CASSLGGSENSPLHF.

J is TRBJ2-7 and V is TRBV27; maybe TRBD2 (5 bases). The V end was cut by 6 bases, the J end by 2 bases, with 14 bases between. Germline V gene lookup returns CDR1 MNHEY and CDR2 SMNVEV (reference sequence). The CDR3 is 14 residues long. The CDR3 region is CASRVSGSPYEQYF. CDR3 nucleotides: TGTGCCAGCAGGGTATCGGGGTCCCCCTACGAGCAGTACTTC.

The chain employs TRBV5-1 and TRBJ1-5; a possible D gene is TRBD1 (6 bases). The germline V and J ends were trimmed by 0 bases and 6 bases, with 13 bases remaining between them. CDR3 size: 15 residues. Germline CDR1 is SGHRS and CDR2 is YFSETQ. The CDR3 sequence: CASSLVSGGSQPQHF. CDR3 coding DNA: TGCGCCAGCAGCTTGGTCTCGGGGGGCAGTCAGCCCCAGCATTTT.

The chain is built from TRBV27 and TRBJ1-2, with 7 bases aligning to TRBD1. The CDR3 runs to 13 residues. Germline V lookup: CDR1 MNHEY, CDR2 SMNVEV (reference sequence). The ends lost 8 bases at V and 3 bases at J; junction bases unmatched: 6. DNA of the CDR3: TGTGCCAGCGGGAATCAGGGGGACTATGGCTACACCTTC. Translated: CASGNQGDYGYTF.

V usage is TRBV7-7 and J usage is TRBJ2-5; D uncertain. Trimming took off 5 bases at V and 2 bases at J, with 9 bases between the two ends. The CDR3 length is 13 residues. CDR1 is SSHAT, CDR2 FNYEAQ, per germline (reference sequence). CDR3 protein: CASSPGRQETQYF. The DNA for the CDR3 is TGTGCCAGCAGCCCAGGACGGCAAGAGACCCAGTACTTC. Supplemented by reference TRBV7-7 and TRBJ2-5, the full variable domain reads GAGVSQSPRYKVTKRGQDVTLRCDPISSHATLYWYQQALGQGPEFLTYFNYEAQPDKSGLPSDRFSAERPEGSISTLTIQRTEQRDSAMYRCASSPGRQETQYFGPGTRLLVL.

The genes are TRBV27 and TRBJ1-1; TRBD1 agrees at 7 bases. The CDR3 is 14 amino acids. Germline values: CDR1 MNHEY, CDR2 SMNVEV (reference sequence). CDR3 nucleotides: TGTACCTCCGGGACAGCTCCGTTGGACACTGAAGCTTTCTTT. Amino acids: CTSGTAPLDTEAFF.

The chain recombines TRBV19 with TRBJ2-5, with 9 nucleotides matching TRBD2. V dropped 0 bases and J dropped 9; count of bases not matched to a gene: 5. Looked up from germline, CDR1 is LNHDA and CDR2 is SQIVND (reference sequence). The length of the CDR3 is 14 residues. The DNA for the CDR3 is TGTGCCAGTAGTATAGATCTGGGCGGGAGGGCCCAGTACTTC. Translated: CASSIDLGGRAQYF.

J is TRBJ2-5 and V is TRBV7-2, with D uncertain. V was shortened by 1 base and J by 5 bases, with 8 bases between the two germline ends. The CDR3 loop spans 13 amino acids. Germline CDR1 reads SGHTA; CDR2 reads FQGNSA. CDR3 nucleotides: TGTGCCAGCAGCTTAGGAAAGATTGAGACCCAGTACTTC. Translating gives CASSLGKIETQYF. Drawing the rest from reference TRBV7-2 and TRBJ2-5, the complete variable domain is GAGVSQSPSNKVTEKGKDVELRCDPISGHTALYWYRQSLGQGLEFLIYFQGNSAPDKSGLPSDRFSAERTGGSVSTLTIQRTQQEDSAVYLCASSLGKIETQYFGPGTRLLVL.